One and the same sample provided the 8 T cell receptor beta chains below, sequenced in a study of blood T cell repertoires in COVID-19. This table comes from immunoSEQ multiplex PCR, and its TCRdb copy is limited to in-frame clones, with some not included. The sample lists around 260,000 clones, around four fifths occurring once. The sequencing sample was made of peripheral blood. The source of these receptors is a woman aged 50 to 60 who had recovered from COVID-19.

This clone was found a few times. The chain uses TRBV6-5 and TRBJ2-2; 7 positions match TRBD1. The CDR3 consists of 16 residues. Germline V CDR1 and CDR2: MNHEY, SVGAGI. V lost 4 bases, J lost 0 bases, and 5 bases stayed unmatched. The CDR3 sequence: CASSFLQGSNTGELFF. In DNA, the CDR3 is TGTGCCAGCAGTTTCCTACAGGGGTCGAACACCGGGGAGCTGTTTTTT.

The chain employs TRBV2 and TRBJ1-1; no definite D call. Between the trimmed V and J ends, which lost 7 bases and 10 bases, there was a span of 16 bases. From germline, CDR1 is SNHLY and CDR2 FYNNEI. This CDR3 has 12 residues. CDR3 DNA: TGTGCCAGCATCCCTTTCCCCAGTGGAGCTTTCTTT. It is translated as CASIPFPSGAFF.

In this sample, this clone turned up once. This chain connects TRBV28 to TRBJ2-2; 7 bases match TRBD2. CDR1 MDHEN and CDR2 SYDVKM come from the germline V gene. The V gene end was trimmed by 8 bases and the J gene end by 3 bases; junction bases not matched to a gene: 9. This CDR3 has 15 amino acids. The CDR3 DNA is TGTGCCAGCTTTCCCGGGCGGGGGTACACCGGGGAGCTGTTTTTT. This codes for CASFPGRGYTGELFF. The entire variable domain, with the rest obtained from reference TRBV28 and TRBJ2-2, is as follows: DVKVTQSSRYLVKRTGEKVFLECVQDMDHENMFWYRQDPGLGLRLIYFSYDVKMKEKGDIPEGYSVSREKKERFSLILESASTNQTSMYLCASFPGRGYTGELFFGEGSRLTVL.

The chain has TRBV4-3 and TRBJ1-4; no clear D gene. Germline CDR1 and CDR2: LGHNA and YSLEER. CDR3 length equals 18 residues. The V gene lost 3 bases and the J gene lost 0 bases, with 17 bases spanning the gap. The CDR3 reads CASSHSLVPEATNEKLFF. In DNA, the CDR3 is TGCGCCAGCAGCCACAGCCTGGTCCCGGAGGCAACTAATGAAAAACTGTTTTTT.

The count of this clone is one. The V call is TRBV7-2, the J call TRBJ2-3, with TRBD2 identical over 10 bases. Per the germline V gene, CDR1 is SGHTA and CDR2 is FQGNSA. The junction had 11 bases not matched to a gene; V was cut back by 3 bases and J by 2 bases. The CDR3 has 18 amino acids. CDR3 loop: CASSLVIYSGGSTDTQYF. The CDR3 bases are TGTGCCAGCAGCTTGGTCATTTATAGCGGGGGGTCCACAGATACGCAGTATTTT.

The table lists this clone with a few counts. In DNA form, the CDR3 reads TGTGCCAGCAGACGACAGGGGACCACTTTCTTT. Translating gives CASRRQGTTFF. This chain uses TRBV6-6 with TRBJ1-1; 8 bases line up with TRBD1. The CDR3 runs to 11 residues. The germline CDR1 and CDR2 sequences are MNHNY and SVGAGI (reference sequence). After removal of 6 bases from V and 12 bases from J, the junction contained 6 bases not matched to a gene.

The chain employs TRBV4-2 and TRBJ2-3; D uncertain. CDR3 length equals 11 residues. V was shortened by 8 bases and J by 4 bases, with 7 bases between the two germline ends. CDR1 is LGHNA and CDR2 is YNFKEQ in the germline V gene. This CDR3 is CASRYADTQYF. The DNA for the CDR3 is TGTGCCAGCCGGTACGCAGATACGCAGTATTTT.

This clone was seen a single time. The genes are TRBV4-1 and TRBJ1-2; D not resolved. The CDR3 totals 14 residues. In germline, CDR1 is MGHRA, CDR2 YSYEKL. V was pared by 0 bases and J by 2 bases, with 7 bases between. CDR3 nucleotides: TGCGCCAGCAGCCAAGATGGGCAGAACTATGGCTACACCTTC. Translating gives CASSQDGQNYGYTF.